The T cell receptor beta chain under discussion was sequenced for a study of shared clonotypes between healthy human individuals. Background on the study: The composition of the donors was a couple of women and a few men aged 18 to 49.

The assay was immunoSEQ multiplex PCR, and TCRdb's table has in-frame clones only and misses some. The repertoire has more than 2 million clones, approximately 94% of them found once; the top ten carry around 0.13%. Splitting the CD4+ cells yielded a CD45RA+ naive subset and a CD45RA-negative memory subset. Study-wide findings and caveats: In the sorted subsets, rarefaction showed sequencing was incomplete despite large depth.

There are a few counts of this clone. What it recognizes is unknown. This same CDR3 is encoded by further DNA sequences in the sample. Germline values: CDR1 SGHTA, CDR2 FQGNSA. The CDR3 has 12 residues. Trimming cost V 2 bases and J 3 bases, with 3 bases left between them. The chain employs TRBV7-2 and TRBJ2-3; D unclear. The sample was naive CD4+ T cells sorted from blood. Documented subset: CD45RA+ positively selected. This receptor was taken from a young man in good health. CDR3 sequence reads: CASSLRTDTQYF. The CDR3 bases are TGTGCCAGCAGCTTAAGGACAGATACGCAGTATTTT. Looking up the rest from reference TRBV7-2 and TRBJ2-3 gives the full variable domain: GAGVSQSPSNKVTEKGKDVELRCDPISGHTALYWYRQSLGQGLEFLIYFQGNSAPDKSGLPSDRFSAERTGGSVSTLTIQRTQQEDSAVYLCASSLRTDTQYFGPGTRLTVL.